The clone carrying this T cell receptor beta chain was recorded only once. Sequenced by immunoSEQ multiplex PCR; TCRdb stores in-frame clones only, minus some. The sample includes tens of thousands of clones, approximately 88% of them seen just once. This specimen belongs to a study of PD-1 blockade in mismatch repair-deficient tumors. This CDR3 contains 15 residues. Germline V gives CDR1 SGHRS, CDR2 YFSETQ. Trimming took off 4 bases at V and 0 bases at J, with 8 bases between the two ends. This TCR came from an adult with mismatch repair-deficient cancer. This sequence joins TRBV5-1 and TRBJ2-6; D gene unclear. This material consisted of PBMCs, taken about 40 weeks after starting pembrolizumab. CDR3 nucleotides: TGCGCCAGCAGCCGCGAGGTCTCTGGGGCCAACGTCCTGACTTTC. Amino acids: CASSREVSGANVLTF.